Sequencing of this TCR beta chain was carried out in a study of shared T cell receptors in the human thymus (dated by TCRdb to about 2021). About the investigation overall: The study examined how self-reactive, shared T-cell receptor alpha chains are generated in the human thymus.

Concerning this clone itself: Its antigen is currently not known. Base-call qualities are not available, and no considerably larger clone is one nucleotide away.

Measured from the cysteine to the phenylalanine, the CDR3 is 15 residues long. Just the 45-base CDR3 DNA is kept, in frame starting at base 1. CDR1 and CDR2 (MDHEN, SYDVKM) derive from the germline V gene. The trim is 4 bases for V and 5 bases for J, with a gap of 18 bases between the germline ends. Receptor amplification or capture employed the immunoSEQ multiplex PCR assay. TCRdb stores this immuneACCESS table with in-frame sequences only. Part of the clones is absent; in the studies checked, under half of the shortfall reflects unresolved V genes, and no reason is known for the rest. The sample table shows some 760,000 clones, and roughly 85% are seen once. About 0.011% of the sample lies in the top ten. These records were also assigned to another study, of human thymus T cells. As the second publication notes: The donors were immunologically healthy infants in Finland who had open corrective cardiac surgery for congenital heart defects. The thymus tissue came from surgical resects taken out during corrective cardiac surgery. Both the thymic and the peripheral blood repertoires appeared to show biased V and J gene segment usage. The related research reported highly overlapping thymic TCR repertoires among unrelated individuals. The study characterized TCR alpha and beta repertoires from about 8 infant thymus samples and a few related peripheral blood samples. The cohort included six male and two female infants, with donor ages spanning 7 to 244 days. Thymocytes were released mechanically from tissue and stored at -70 °C as pellets of about 9.5-32 million cells. A QIAsymphony instrument was used to extract genomic DNA from frozen cell pellets. The immunoSEQ multiplex PCR assay was used to amplify the TCRB and TCRAD loci from a standardized amount of quality-controlled genomic DNA. The amplicons covered the V(D)J region and were long enough to include the CDR3 and to identify the V and J genes. The commercial immunoSEQ service was used to sequence amplicons on an Illumina platform. Corrections for primer bias and sequencing errors followed previously described methods, while TCRAD and TCRB definitions were based on the IMGT database. Analysis of the repertoires was done with immunoSEQ Analyzer 3.0 and VDJTools and included basic statistics, V/J segment usage, diversity estimates, rarefaction and pairwise overlap. Diversity was estimated using the Chao1, ChaoE, Efron-Thisted, Shannon and inverse Simpson indices, and was also estimated on datasets down-sampled to the size of the smallest sample. Repertoire overlap used strict matching of CDR3 nucleotide sequence, V gene and J gene, with Jaccard-based multidimensional scaling clustering. On average, about 800,000 unique TCRB clonotypes were obtained from thymus samples, compared with approximately 80,000 from blood samples.

This clonotype was obtained from a girl less than two years old with a congenital heart defect. Donor details come from another sample of the same person, matched by shared clones. What was sequenced was thymocytes. The chain couples TRBV28 to TRBJ2-7; possibly the D gene is TRBD1, per 7 matching bases. In nucleotides, the sequence is TGTGCCAGCAGTTCCGCCGTGGAGGGGGCACACGAGCAGTACTTC. The translation is CASSSAVEGAHEQYF. The reference TRBV28 and TRBJ2-7 proteins fill in what lies around the CDR3, so the full variable domain reads DVKVTQSSRYLVKRTGEKVFLECVQDMDHENMFWYRQDPGLGLRLIYFSYDVKMKEKGDIPEGYSVSREKKERFSLILESASTNQTSMYLCASSSAVEGAHEQYFGPGTRLTVT.